Shown below are 3 T cell receptor beta chains from a single sample sequenced in a study of cytomegalovirus exposure and HLA in healthy donors. The method was immunoSEQ multiplex PCR; TCRdb's version includes in-frame clones alone and lacks a portion of them. The sample records about 130,000 clones, around 80% being singletons. Material: PBMCs. The source is a man aged 25-45 years in good health and CMV-seropositive.

The chain joins TRBV5-6 to TRBJ1-2, with D possibly TRBD1 on 5 matching bases. The CDR3 contains 14 residues. Germline values: CDR1 SGHDT, CDR2 YYEEEE. V lost 6 bases, J lost 0 bases, and 12 bases lay in between. This CDR3 is CASTRRGANYGYTF. CDR3 DNA: TGTGCCAGCACCAGGCGGGGGGCTAACTATGGCTACACCTTC.

The genes are TRBV5-6 and TRBJ2-3, with 11 bases fitting TRBD2. V was clipped by 4 bases and J by 8 bases; unmatched bases: 3. Germline V lookup: CDR1 SGHDT, CDR2 YYEEEE. CDR3 length equals 13 residues. The CDR3 is CASSTTSGVTQYF. The CDR3 DNA is TGTGCCAGCAGCACGACTAGCGGGGTTACGCAGTATTTT.

The genes are TRBV5-6 and TRBJ2-5; maybe TRBD2 (5 bases). This CDR3 is built from 14 residues. Per the germline V gene, CDR1 is SGHDT and CDR2 is YYEEEE. V gave up 4 bases and J gave up 5 bases, with 15 bases separating them. CDR3 coding DNA: TGTGCCAGCAGCGTCCGTGGGCGGGCGGAGACCCAGTACTTC. Its protein is CASSVRGRAETQYF. The complete variable domain, with remaining parts taken from reference TRBV5-6 and TRBJ2-5, reads DAGVTQSPTHLIKTRGQQVTLRCSPKSGHDTVSWYQQALGQGPQFIFQYYEEEERQRGNFPDRFSGHQFPNYSSELNVNALLLGDSALYLCASSVRGRAETQYFGPGTRLLVL.